This is a list of T cell receptor beta chains from one sample in a study of blood T cell repertoires in COVID-19. TCRdb keeps only in-frame clones here, not all; method: immunoSEQ multiplex PCR. Here the sample spans 150,000 or so clones, about four fifths being singletons. Source material: peripheral blood. The receptor source for this set is a human donor with acute or convalescent COVID-19. The donor label of this sample is uncertain. CDR3s include the opening cysteine and the closing phenylalanine or tryptophan. The order of the fields is D gene, V gene, clone size, CDR3 length, J gene, CDR3 protein, CDR3 DNA. A D gene is named only where the DNA matches it firmly. Rows may omit the clone size; those that give it use once, few, many or a size class.

d_call: .
v_call: TRBV27
clone_size: .
cdr3_length: 12
j_call: TRBJ1-1
cdr3_aa: CASRERDTEAFF
cdr3_nt: TGTGCCAGCAGGGAACGGGACACTGAAGCTTTCTTT

d_call: .
v_call: TRBV20-1
clone_size: once
cdr3_length: 11
j_call: TRBJ1-2
cdr3_aa: CSAQGGVSYTF
cdr3_nt: TGCAGTGCTCAAGGGGGTGTTAGCTACACCTTC

d_call: TRBD1
v_call: TRBV6-2/TRBV6-3
clone_size: .
cdr3_length: 14
j_call: TRBJ1-2
cdr3_aa: CASSAGTANYGYTF
cdr3_nt: TGTGCCAGCAGTGCTGGGACAGCCAACTATGGCTACACCTTC

d_call: TRBD1
v_call: TRBV5-6
clone_size: .
cdr3_length: 14
j_call: TRBJ1-2
cdr3_aa: CASSPDRDYYGYTF
cdr3_nt: TGTGCCAGCAGCCCGGACAGGGACTATTATGGCTACACCTTC

d_call: .
v_call: TRBV30
clone_size: .
cdr3_length: 15
j_call: TRBJ2-6
cdr3_aa: CAWNGARSGANVLTF
cdr3_nt: TGTGCCTGGAATGGGGCCCGCTCTGGGGCCAACGTCCTGACTTTC

d_call: .
v_call: TRBV30
clone_size: once
cdr3_length: 12
j_call: TRBJ2-3
cdr3_aa: CAWKGSGDTQYF
cdr3_nt: TGTGCCTGGAAGGGGTCCGGAGATACGCAGTATTTT

d_call: .
v_call: TRBV7-2
clone_size: .
cdr3_length: 16
j_call: TRBJ1-1
cdr3_aa: CASSLGTGQFRGQAFF
cdr3_nt: TGTGCCAGCAGCTTAGGGACGGGACAATTCCGCGGACAAGCTTTCTTT

d_call: TRBD2
v_call: TRBV9
clone_size: .
cdr3_length: 17
j_call: TRBJ2-3
cdr3_aa: CASSRSPAGENTDTQYF
cdr3_nt: TGTGCCAGCAGCCGCAGCCCAGCGGGGGAGAACACAGATACGCAGTATTTT

d_call: TRBD1
v_call: TRBV5-1
clone_size: .
cdr3_length: 16
j_call: TRBJ1-5
cdr3_aa: CASSSAPGGYGQPQHF
cdr3_nt: TGCGCCAGCAGTTCAGCACCAGGGGGCTATGGTCAGCCCCAGCATTTT

d_call: TRBD1
v_call: TRBV2
clone_size: once
cdr3_length: 13
j_call: TRBJ1-1
cdr3_aa: CASSRDRPPEAFF
cdr3_nt: TGTGCCAGCAGTAGGGACAGGCCCCCCGAAGCTTTCTTT

d_call: TRBD1
v_call: TRBV7-2
clone_size: .
cdr3_length: 14
j_call: TRBJ2-3
cdr3_aa: CASSRGTEEVLQYF
cdr3_nt: TGTGCCAGCAGCAGAGGGACAGAAGAAGTCCTGCAGTATTTT

d_call: .
v_call: TRBV5-4
clone_size: few
cdr3_length: 17
j_call: TRBJ2-7
cdr3_aa: CASALKGGAGIRYEQYF
cdr3_nt: TGTGCCAGCGCCCTCAAAGGGGGGGCGGGGATACGCTACGAGCAGTACTTC

d_call: .
v_call: TRBV30
clone_size: .
cdr3_length: 14
j_call: TRBJ1-4
cdr3_aa: CAWSELTANEKLFF
cdr3_nt: TGTGCCTGGAGTGAACTCACGGCTAATGAAAAACTGTTTTTT

d_call: .
v_call: TRBV1
clone_size: .
cdr3_length: 18
j_call: TRBJ1-2
cdr3_aa: CTSSQEEGQGLWNYGYTF
cdr3_nt: TGCACCAGCAGCCAAGAGGAGGGACAGGGTCTTTGGAACTATGGCTACACCTTC

d_call: .
v_call: TRBV7-9
clone_size: .
cdr3_length: 16
j_call: TRBJ1-6
cdr3_aa: CASSLAGARNNSPLHF
cdr3_nt: TGTGCCAGCAGCTTAGCAGGGGCCCGTAATAATTCACCCCTCCACTTT

d_call: TRBD1
v_call: TRBV5-1
clone_size: once
cdr3_length: 18
j_call: TRBJ1-6
cdr3_aa: CASSPRPPQGQEGSPLHF
cdr3_nt: TGCGCCAGCAGCCCGCGCCCCCCACAGGGGCAGGAAGGTTCACCCCTCCACTTT

d_call: .
v_call: TRBV6-6
clone_size: .
cdr3_length: 16
j_call: TRBJ1-1
cdr3_aa: CASSYSALTGNTEAFF
cdr3_nt: TGTGCCAGCAGTTACTCTGCCCTGACAGGGAACACTGAAGCTTTCTTT

d_call: TRBD2
v_call: TRBV7-2
clone_size: few
cdr3_length: 16
j_call: TRBJ2-1
cdr3_aa: CASSPSGGAGYNEQFF
cdr3_nt: TGTGCCAGCAGCCCTAGCGGGGGGGCAGGTTACAATGAGCAGTTCTTC

d_call: TRBD1
v_call: TRBV3-1/TRBV3-2
clone_size: .
cdr3_length: 14
j_call: TRBJ1-2
cdr3_aa: CASSLRGRGPGYTF
cdr3_nt: TGTGCCAGCAGCCTTCGGGGCAGGGGGCCCGGCTACACCTTC

d_call: .
v_call: TRBV7-9
clone_size: .
cdr3_length: 12
j_call: TRBJ2-3
cdr3_aa: CASSAITDTQYF
cdr3_nt: TGTGCCAGCAGCGCTATCACAGATACGCAGTATTTT

d_call: .
v_call: TRBV5-1
clone_size: .
cdr3_length: 16
j_call: TRBJ1-3
cdr3_aa: CASSLSALSSGNTIYF
cdr3_nt: TGCGCCAGCAGCTTGAGTGCGCTGAGCTCTGGAAACACCATATATTTT

d_call: .
v_call: TRBV9
clone_size: .
cdr3_length: 16
j_call: TRBJ2-3
cdr3_aa: CASSVGFLAPVNTQYF
cdr3_nt: TGTGCCAGCAGCGTAGGTTTTTTGGCTCCTGTGAATACGCAGTATTTT

d_call: TRBD1
v_call: TRBV7-2
clone_size: .
cdr3_length: 17
j_call: TRBJ1-6
cdr3_aa: CASSITGTGLPNSPLHF
cdr3_nt: TGTGCCAGCAGCATAACCGGGACAGGGCTACCAAATTCACCCCTCCACTTT

d_call: TRBD2
v_call: TRBV10-2
clone_size: .
cdr3_length: 14
j_call: TRBJ2-2
cdr3_aa: CAARGEVDTGELFF
cdr3_nt: TGCGCCGCACGGGGGGAGGTAGACACCGGGGAGCTGTTTTTT

d_call: TRBD1
v_call: TRBV2
clone_size: .
cdr3_length: 15
j_call: TRBJ1-3
cdr3_aa: CASSGTGPSGNTIYF
cdr3_nt: TGTGCCAGCAGCGGGACAGGGCCTTCTGGAAACACCATATATTTT

d_call: .
v_call: TRBV11-2
clone_size: once
cdr3_length: 14
j_call: TRBJ1-2
cdr3_aa: CASSLLRSGYGYTF
cdr3_nt: TGTGCCAGCAGCTTACTCCGGTCCGGCTATGGCTACACCTTC